Below are 10 T cell receptor beta chains sequenced from a single sample in a study of metastatic and nonmetastatic thyroid tumors. TCRdb reassembled clones from the PCR reads with MiXCR. The sample consists of over 40,000 clones, more than 9.5% of them appearing once. Before thyroid surgery, none of the patients had received any treatment. Sequenced material: blood. These receptor sequences come from a female donor with papillary thyroid cancer or a benign thyroid nodule (not recorded which). Some clones in this sample may be carry-over from other donors' samples.

This clone was seen more than once but under ten times. This rearrangement joins TRBV19 to TRBJ1-1; D is unresolved. The CDR3 spans 15 residues. Trimming took 3 bases from V and 6 from J, leaving 17 bases between them. CDR1 and CDR2 (germline): LNHDA, SQIVND (reference sequence). CDR3 amino acids: CASSITRAALPEAFF. In DNA, the CDR3 is TGTGCCAGTAGTATTACCCGGGCAGCTCTACCTGAAGCTTTCTTT.

The chain is built from TRBV20-1 and TRBJ2-3, with D possibly TRBD2 on 6 matching bases. Per germline, CDR1 DFQATT and CDR2 SNEGSKA (reference sequence). V was cut by 6 bases and J by 1 base, with 14 bases left in between. The CDR3 consists of 14 residues. Here the CDR3 reads CSAIPSAGTDTQYF. CDR3 bases: TGCAGTGCGATCCCTAGCGCCGGCACAGATACGCAGTATTTT.

This clone was counted ten times or more. A much larger clone differs by one base, so this may be a read error. J is TRBJ2-2 and V is TRBV28, with 7 bases matching TRBD2. Germline loops: CDR1 MDHEN, CDR2 SYDVKM. J lost 6 bases, V lost 10 bases, and 14 bases had no gene match. The CDR3 extends over 15 amino acids. This CDR3 reads CATRGRGRGPGELFF. The CDR3 region has the DNA TGTGCCACCCGTGGCCGGGGGAGGGGACCCGGGGAGCTGTTTTTT.

Ten or more counts support this clone. The J gene is TRBJ2-1, the V gene TRBV7-3, with 9 bases identical to TRBD2. This CDR3 region has 15 residues. Germline-derived CDR1 and CDR2 are SGHTA and FQGTGA. The junction had 6 bases not matched to a gene; V was cut back by 2 bases and J by 7 bases. The CDR3 loop reads CASSLGGRAVNEQFF. The CDR3 DNA is TGTGCCAGCAGCTTAGGCGGGAGGGCCGTTAATGAGCAGTTCTTC.

Many counts were recorded for this clone. The gene calls are TRBV11-3 and TRBJ2-3; D remains ambiguous. Germline lookup yields CDR1 SGHNT and CDR2 YENEEA. V shed 5 bases and J shed 1 base, with 7 bases lying between them. The CDR3 runs 13 residues. DNA for the CDR3: TGTGCCAGCAGCCACCGCGGCACAGATACGCAGTATTTT. This translates into CASSHRGTDTQYF.

The chain combines TRBV5-5 with TRBJ2-7, with 7 bases identical to TRBD1. The J segment lost 6 bases and the V segment lost 6 bases, leaving 6 bases of the junction unmatched. The CDR3 length is 12 residues. CDR1 and CDR2 from the germline V gene are SGHKS and YYEKEE (reference sequence). The CDR3 region is CASIFTGVEQYF. CDR3 bases: TGTGCCAGCATCTTCACAGGGGTCGAGCAGTACTTC.

On this clone itself: Without the conserved terminal phenylalanine or tryptophan, this CDR3 likely stems from a read error. The V and J genes are TRBV6-1 and TRBJ2-5; perhaps D is TRBD1 or TRBD2 (5 bases each). The germline gives CDR1 MNHNS, CDR2 SASEGT. CDR3 length equals 12 residues. The CDR3 nucleotides read TGTGCCATCAGTGGCGGTGGGGACCCCCAGTACCTC. Translated: CAISGGGDPQYL.

The table lists this clone with many counts. The chain couples TRBV6-1 to TRBJ2-2; the D gene is possibly TRBD2 (6 bases). The germline V gene has CDR1 MNHNS and CDR2 SASEGT. The CDR3 is 12 residues long. Between the trimmed V and J ends, which lost 7 bases and 6 bases, there was a span of 9 bases. CDR3 sequence reads: CASKGGAGELFF. The CDR3 nucleotides read TGTGCCAGCAAGGGCGGGGCCGGGGAGCTGTTTTTT.

Many counts were recorded for this clone. V and J are TRBV18 and TRBJ2-5, with 11 bases identical to TRBD2. The V and J ends lost 2 bases and 5 bases, in that order; junction bases with no gene match: 7. This CDR3 has 16 residues. Germline V gene sequence: CDR1 KGHSH, CDR2 LQKENI. CDR3 amino acids: CASSPATSGSGETQYF. Here the CDR3 DNA reads TGTGCCAGCTCACCAGCTACTAGCGGGAGCGGGGAGACCCAGTACTTC. Variable domain in full (rest from reference TRBV18 and TRBJ2-5): NAGVMQNPRHLVRRRGQEARLRCSPMKGHSHVYWYRQLPEEGLKFMVYLQKENIIDESGMPKERFSAEFPKEGPSILRIQQVVRGDSAAYFCASSPATSGSGETQYFGPGTRLLVL.

The table lists this clone with many counts. The chain links TRBV29-1 to TRBJ1-1; no reliable D call. V was trimmed by 4 bases and J by 0 bases, leaving 9 bases between them. Germline V CDR1 and CDR2: SQVTM, ANQGSEA. The CDR3 totals 13 residues. The CDR3 loop is CSVAGRMNTEAFF. CDR3 nucleotide sequence: TGCAGCGTTGCTGGGCGTATGAACACTGAAGCTTTCTTT.